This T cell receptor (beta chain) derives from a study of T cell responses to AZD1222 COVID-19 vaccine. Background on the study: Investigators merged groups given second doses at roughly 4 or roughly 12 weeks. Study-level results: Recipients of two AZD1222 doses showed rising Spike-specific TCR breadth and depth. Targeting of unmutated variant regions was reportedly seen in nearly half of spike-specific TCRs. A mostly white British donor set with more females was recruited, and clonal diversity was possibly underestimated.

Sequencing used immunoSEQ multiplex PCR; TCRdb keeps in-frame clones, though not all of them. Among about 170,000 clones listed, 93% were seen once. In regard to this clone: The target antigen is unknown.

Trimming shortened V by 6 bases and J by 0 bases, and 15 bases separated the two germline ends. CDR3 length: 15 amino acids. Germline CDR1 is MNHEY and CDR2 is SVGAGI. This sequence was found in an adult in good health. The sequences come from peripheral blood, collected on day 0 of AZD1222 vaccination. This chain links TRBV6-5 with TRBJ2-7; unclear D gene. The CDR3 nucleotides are TGTGCCAGCAGCCCCTCACAGCTCCCCTCCTACGAGCAGTACTTC. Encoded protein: CASSPSQLPSYEQYF.